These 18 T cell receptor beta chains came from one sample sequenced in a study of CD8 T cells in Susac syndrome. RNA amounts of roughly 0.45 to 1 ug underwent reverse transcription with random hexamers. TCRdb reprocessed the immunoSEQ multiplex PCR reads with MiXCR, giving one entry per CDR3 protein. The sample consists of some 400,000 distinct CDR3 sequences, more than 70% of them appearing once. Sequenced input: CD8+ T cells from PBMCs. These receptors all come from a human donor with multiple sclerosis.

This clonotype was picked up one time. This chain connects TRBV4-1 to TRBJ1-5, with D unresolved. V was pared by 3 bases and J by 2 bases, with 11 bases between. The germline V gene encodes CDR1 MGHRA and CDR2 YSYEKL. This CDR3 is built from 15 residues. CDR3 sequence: CASSQGSPGNQPQHF. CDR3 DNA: TGCGCCAGCAGCCAGGGAAGCCCCGGCAATCAGCCCCAGCATTTT.

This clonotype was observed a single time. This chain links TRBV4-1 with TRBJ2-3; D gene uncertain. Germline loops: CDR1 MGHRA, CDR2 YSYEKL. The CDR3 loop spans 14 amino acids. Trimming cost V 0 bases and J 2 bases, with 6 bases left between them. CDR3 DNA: TGCGCCAGCAGCCAAGAGGGCCTCACAGATACGCAGTATTTT. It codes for CASSQEGLTDTQYF.

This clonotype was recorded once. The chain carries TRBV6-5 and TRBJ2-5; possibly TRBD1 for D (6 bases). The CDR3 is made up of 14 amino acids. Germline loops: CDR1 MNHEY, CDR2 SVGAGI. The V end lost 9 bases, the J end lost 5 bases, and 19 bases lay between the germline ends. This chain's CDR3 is CASKRETGDETQYF. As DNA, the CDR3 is TGTGCCAGTAAAAGAGAGACAGGAGACGAGACCCAGTACTTC.

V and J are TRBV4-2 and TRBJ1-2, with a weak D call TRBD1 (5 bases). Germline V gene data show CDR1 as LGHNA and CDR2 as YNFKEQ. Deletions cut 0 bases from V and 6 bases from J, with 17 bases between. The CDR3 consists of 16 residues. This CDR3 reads CASSQDRGERRNGYTF. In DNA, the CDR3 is TGTGCCAGCAGCCAAGATCGAGGGGAACGGCGAAATGGCTACACCTTC.

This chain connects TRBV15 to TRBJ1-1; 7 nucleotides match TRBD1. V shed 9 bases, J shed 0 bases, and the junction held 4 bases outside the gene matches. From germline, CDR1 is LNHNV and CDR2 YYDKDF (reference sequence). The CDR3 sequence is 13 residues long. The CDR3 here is CATTGALNTEAFF. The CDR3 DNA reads TGTGCCACTACAGGGGCTCTGAACACTGAAGCTTTCTTT. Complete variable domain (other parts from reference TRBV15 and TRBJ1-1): DAMVIQNPRYQVTQFGKPVTLSCSQTLNHNVMYWYQQKSSQAPKLLFHYYDKDFNNEADTPDNFQSRRPNTSFCFLDIRSPGLGDTAMYLCATTGALNTEAFFGQGTRLTVV.

The CDR3 region is CASSLGTDPNQPQHF. As DNA, the CDR3 is TGTGCCAGCAGTTTGGGGACAGACCCCAATCAGCCCCAGCATTTT. V and J are TRBV27 and TRBJ1-5, with TRBD1 matching over 7 bases. CDR3 length equals 15 residues. CDR1 is MNHEY and CDR2 is SMNVEV in the germline V gene (reference sequence). The V segment lost 3 bases and the J segment 3 bases; nucleotides outside the gene matches: 5.

The CDR3, as DNA: TGTGCCAGCGGTATAGCGGGAAAAGTTGGGGAGACCCAGTACTTC. It encodes CASGIAGKVGETQYF. The chain carries TRBV5-6 and TRBJ2-5; 8 nucleotides agree with TRBD2. The J segment lost 5 bases and the V segment lost 7 bases, leaving 13 bases of the junction unmatched. Germline V CDR1 and CDR2: SGHDT, YYEEEE. The CDR3 is 15 residues long.

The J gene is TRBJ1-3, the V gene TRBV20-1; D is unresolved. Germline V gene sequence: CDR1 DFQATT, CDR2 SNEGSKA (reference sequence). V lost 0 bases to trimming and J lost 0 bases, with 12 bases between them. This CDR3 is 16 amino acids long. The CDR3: CSARDRSTTSGNTIYF. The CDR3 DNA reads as TGCAGTGCTAGAGATCGCAGTACGACCTCTGGAAACACCATATATTTT.

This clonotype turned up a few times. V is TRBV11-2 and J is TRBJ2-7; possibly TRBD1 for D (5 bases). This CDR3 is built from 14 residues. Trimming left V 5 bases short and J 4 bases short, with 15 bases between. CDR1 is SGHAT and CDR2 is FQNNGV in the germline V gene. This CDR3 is CASSPRVGAYEQYF. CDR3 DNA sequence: TGTGCCAGCAGCCCCAGGGTTGGGGCGTACGAGCAGTACTTC.

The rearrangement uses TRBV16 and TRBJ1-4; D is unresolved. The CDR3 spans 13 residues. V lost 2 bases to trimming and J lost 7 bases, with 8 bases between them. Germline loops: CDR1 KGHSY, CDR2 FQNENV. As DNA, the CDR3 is TGTGCCAGCAGCCAAAAAGAACGTGAAAAACTGTTTTTT. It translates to CASSQKEREKLFF.

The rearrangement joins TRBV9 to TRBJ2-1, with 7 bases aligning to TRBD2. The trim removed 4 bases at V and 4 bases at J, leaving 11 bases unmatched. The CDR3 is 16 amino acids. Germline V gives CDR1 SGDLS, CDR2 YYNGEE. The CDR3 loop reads CASSPSRGEGYNEQFF. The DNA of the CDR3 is TGTGCCAGCAGCCCAAGTCGGGGGGAGGGATACAATGAGCAGTTCTTC.

The CDR3: CASSESTSAGPIYF. The DNA for the CDR3 is TGCGCCAGCAGTGAGTCAACTTCCGCGGGCCCCATCTACTTC. The chain uses TRBV10-2 and TRBJ2-7, with D maybe TRBD2 (5 bases). Between the trimmed V and J ends, which lost 0 bases and 13 bases, there was a span of 19 bases. In germline, CDR1 is WSHSY, CDR2 SAAADI. The CDR3 is 14 residues long.

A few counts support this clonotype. The DNA of the CDR3 is TGCGCCAGCAGCCAAGTCGACGCGATGAGGGACTACGAGCAGTACTTC. Its protein product is CASSQVDAMRDYEQYF. V and J are TRBV4-1 and TRBJ2-7; D perhaps matches TRBD2 (5 bases). The CDR3 runs 16 residues. Per germline, CDR1 MGHRA and CDR2 YSYEKL. V shed 1 base and J shed 3 bases, with 16 bases lying between them.

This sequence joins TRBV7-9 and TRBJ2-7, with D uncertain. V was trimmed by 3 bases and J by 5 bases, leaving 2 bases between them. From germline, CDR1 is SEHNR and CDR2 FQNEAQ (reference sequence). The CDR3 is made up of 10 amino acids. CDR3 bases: TGTGCCAGCAGCTTTGACGAGCAGTACTTC. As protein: CASSFDEQYF.

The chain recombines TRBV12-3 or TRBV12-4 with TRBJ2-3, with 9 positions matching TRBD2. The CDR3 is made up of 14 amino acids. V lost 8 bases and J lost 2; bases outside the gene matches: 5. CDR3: CASSAGGPTDTQYF. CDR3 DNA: TGTGCCAGCTCAGCGGGAGGTCCCACAGATACGCAGTATTTT.

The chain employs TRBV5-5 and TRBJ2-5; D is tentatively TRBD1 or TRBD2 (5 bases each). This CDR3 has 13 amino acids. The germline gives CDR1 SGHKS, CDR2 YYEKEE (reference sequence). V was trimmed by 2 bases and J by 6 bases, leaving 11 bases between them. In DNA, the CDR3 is TGTGCCAGCAGCTTAACCGGGGCTCAGACCCAGTACTTC. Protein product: CASSLTGAQTQYF.

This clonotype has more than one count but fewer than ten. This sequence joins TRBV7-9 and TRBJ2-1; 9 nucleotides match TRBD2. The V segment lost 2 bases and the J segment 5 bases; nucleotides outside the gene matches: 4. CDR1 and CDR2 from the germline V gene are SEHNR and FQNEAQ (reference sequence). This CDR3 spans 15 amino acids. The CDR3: CASSLSASGNNEQFF. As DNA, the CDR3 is TGTGCCAGCAGCTTATCGGCTAGCGGGAACAATGAGCAGTTCTTC. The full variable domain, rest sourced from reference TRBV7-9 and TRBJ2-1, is DTGVSQNPRHKITKRGQNVTFRCDPISEHNRLYWYRQTLGQGPEFLTYFQNEAQLEKSRLLSDRFSAERPKGSFSTLEIQRTEQGDSAMYLCASSLSASGNNEQFFGPGTRLTVL.

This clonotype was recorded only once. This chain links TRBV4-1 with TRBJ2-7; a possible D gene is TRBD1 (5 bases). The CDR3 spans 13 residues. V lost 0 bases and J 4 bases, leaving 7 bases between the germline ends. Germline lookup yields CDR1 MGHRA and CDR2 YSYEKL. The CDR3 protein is CASSQETDYEQYF. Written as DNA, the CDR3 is TGCGCCAGCAGCCAAGAGACAGATTACGAGCAGTACTTC.